Below, 6 T cell receptor beta chains from the same sample are listed, as sequenced in a study of cytomegalovirus exposure and HLA in healthy donors. Using immunoSEQ multiplex PCR, the repertoire was profiled, and TCRdb retains in-frame clones only, with some absent. There are 70,000 or so clones in the sample; 94% occur only once, and approximately 0.93% lies in the top ten. Material for sequencing was PBMCs. These receptors came from a woman aged 18-35 years in good health and CMV-seronegative.

This chain connects TRBV28 to TRBJ1-3, with 9 bases lining up with TRBD1. Germline V gene sequence: CDR1 MDHEN, CDR2 SYDVKM. This CDR3 has 14 residues. V shed 7 bases and J 4 bases; nucleotides not matched to a gene: 5. CDR3 loop: CASTTGGSGNTIYF. DNA of the CDR3: TGTGCCAGCACTACAGGGGGCAGCGGAAACACCATATATTTT. The full variable domain, completed using reference TRBV28 and TRBJ1-3, is DVKVTQSSRYLVKRTGEKVFLECVQDMDHENMFWYRQDPGLGLRLIYFSYDVKMKEKGDIPEGYSVSREKKERFSLILESASTNQTSMYLCASTTGGSGNTIYFGEGSWLTVV.

The chain joins TRBV28 to TRBJ2-7; D is possibly TRBD1 (5 bases). Trimming removed 6 bases at V and 1 base at J, with 7 bases between. Germline CDR1 MDHEN, CDR2 SYDVKM. The CDR3 extends over 12 amino acids. CDR3 bases: TGTGCCAGCAGGGGGCCTTCCTACGAGCAGTACTTC. Translating gives CASRGPSYEQYF.

The chain employs TRBV10-3 and TRBJ2-6, with 11 bases lining up with TRBD1. Germline CDR1 reads ENHRY; CDR2 reads SYGVKD. This CDR3 comprises 17 residues. The V and J ends lost 8 bases and 3 bases, in that order; junction bases with no gene match: 9. CDR3 sequence reads: CAIGPGQGAFGANVLTF. In nucleotides, the CDR3 is TGTGCCATCGGGCCTGGACAGGGGGCATTTGGGGCCAACGTCCTGACTTTC.

The CDR3 loop is CASSLSGRAYEQFF. As DNA, the CDR3 is TGTGCCAGCAGTTTAAGCGGGAGGGCGTATGAGCAGTTCTTC. The gene calls are TRBV28 and TRBJ2-1; 10 bases agree with TRBD2. The CDR3 spans 14 residues. Trimming removed 2 bases from V and 8 bases from J; junction bases left unmatched: 3. From germline, CDR1 is MDHEN and CDR2 SYDVKM. The full variable domain, with the rest looked up from reference TRBV28 and TRBJ2-1, is DVKVTQSSRYLVKRTGEKVFLECVQDMDHENMFWYRQDPGLGLRLIYFSYDVKMKEKGDIPEGYSVSREKKERFSLILESASTNQTSMYLCASSLSGRAYEQFFGPGTRLTVL.

The V gene is TRBV5-4, the J gene TRBJ1-3; D not resolved. Germline lookup yields CDR1 SGHNT and CDR2 YYREEE (reference sequence). This CDR3 is 16 amino acids long. V dropped 3 bases and J dropped 0 bases, with 13 bases sitting between them. The CDR3 here is CASSSTQPYSGNTIYF. The CDR3 nucleotides are TGTGCCAGCAGCTCGACACAGCCCTACTCTGGAAACACCATATATTTT.

This chain uses TRBV19 with TRBJ2-6; a possible D gene is TRBD1 (5 bases). V was shortened by 0 bases and J by 2 bases, with 8 bases between the two germline ends. The CDR3 length is 16 residues. Germline V gene data show CDR1 as LNHDA and CDR2 as SQIVND (reference sequence). The CDR3 DNA reads as TGTGCCAGTAGTATAGACCAGGGTACTGGGGCCAACGTCCTGACTTTC. Its translation is CASSIDQGTGANVLTF.